This T cell receptor (beta chain) was profiled in a study of blood T cell repertoires in COVID-19. Study-wide background: Some COVID-19 samples were acute and others convalescent; all came from the United States, Italy and Spain.

Trimming stripped 2 bases from V and 1 base from J, with 12 bases between. This CDR3 region has 15 residues. Germline CDR1 is SGHTA and CDR2 is FQGNSA. This clone was observed a few times. Sequenced by immunoSEQ multiplex PCR; TCRdb stores in-frame clones only, minus some. This sample yields 60,000 to 65,000 clones, of which roughly 80% are seen a single time; 10% to 13% belongs to the top ten. Sequenced material: peripheral blood. The sequence came from a man aged 50-60 years with COVID-19, enrolled during active disease. The J gene is TRBJ2-7, the V gene TRBV7-2, with D tentatively TRBD1 (6 bases). The CDR3 DNA reads as TGTGCCAGCAGCTTAAGTATAGGGGGTTCCTACGAGCAGTACTTC. As protein: CASSLSIGGSYEQYF.